This T cell receptor (beta chain) was found in a study of PD-1 blockade in classical Hodgkin lymphoma. Germline lookup yields CDR1 KGHSH and CDR2 LQKENI. Trimming shortened V by 1 base and J by 5 bases, and 12 bases separated the two germline ends. The CDR3 spans 15 residues. Every patient had relapsed following autologous stem cell transplantation, and cohorts differed in brentuximab vedotin exposure. Produced via immunoSEQ multiplex PCR; TCRdb's table is partial and in-frame only. Altogether 15,000 or so clones are present, roughly two thirds being singletons, with the ten largest covering approximately 12%.

The material sequenced was peripheral blood mononuclear cells (PBMCs), taken at baseline. The V call is TRBV18, the J call TRBJ2-1; D may be TRBD1 (6 bases). The sequence was collected from a human donor with classical Hodgkin lymphoma. The CDR3 here is CASSPLAGADNEQFF. CDR3 nucleotide sequence: TGTGCCAGCTCACCACTTGCAGGGGCCGACAATGAGCAGTTCTTC.